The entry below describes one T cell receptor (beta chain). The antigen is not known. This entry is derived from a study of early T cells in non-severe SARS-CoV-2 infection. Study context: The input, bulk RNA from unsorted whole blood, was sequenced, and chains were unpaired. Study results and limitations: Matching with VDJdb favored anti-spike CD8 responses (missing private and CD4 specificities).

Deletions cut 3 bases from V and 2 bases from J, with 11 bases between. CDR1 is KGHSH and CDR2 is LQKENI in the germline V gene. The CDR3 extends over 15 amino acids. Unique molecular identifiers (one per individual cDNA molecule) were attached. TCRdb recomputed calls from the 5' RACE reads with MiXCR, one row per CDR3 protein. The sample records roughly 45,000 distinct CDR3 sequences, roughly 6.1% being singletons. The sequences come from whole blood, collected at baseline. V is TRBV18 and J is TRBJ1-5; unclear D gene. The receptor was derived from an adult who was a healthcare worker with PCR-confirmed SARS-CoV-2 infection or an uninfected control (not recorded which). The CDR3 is CASSPEVAGNQPQHF. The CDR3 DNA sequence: TGTGCCAGCTCACCTGAGGTGGCGGGCAATCAGCCCCAGCATTTT.